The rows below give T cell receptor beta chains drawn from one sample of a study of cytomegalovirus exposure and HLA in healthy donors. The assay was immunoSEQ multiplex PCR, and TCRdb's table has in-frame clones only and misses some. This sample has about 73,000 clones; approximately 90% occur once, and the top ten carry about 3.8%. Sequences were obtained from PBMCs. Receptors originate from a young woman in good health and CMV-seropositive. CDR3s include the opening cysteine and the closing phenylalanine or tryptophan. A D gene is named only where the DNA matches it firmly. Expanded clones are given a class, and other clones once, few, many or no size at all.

CDR3nt: TGTGCCACAACCCCGACAGGGAGCAACACTGAAGCTTTCTTT; CDR3aa: CATTPTGSNTEAFF; abundance: -; v_gene: TRBV10-3; j_gene: TRBJ1-1; d_gene: TRBD1
CDR3nt: TGTGCCAGCAGTTACCCTCAGCGGGGGGACCGAGAGACCCAGTACTTC; CDR3aa: CASSYPQRGDRETQYF; abundance: -; v_gene: TRBV6-6; j_gene: TRBJ2-5; d_gene: TRBD2
CDR3nt: TGTGCCAGCAGTACTGGGGGGGGCGCCTACGAGCAGTACTTC; CDR3aa: CASSTGGGAYEQYF; abundance: -; v_gene: TRBV6-1; j_gene: TRBJ2-7; d_gene: -
CDR3nt: TGTGCCAGCAGTTGGAGGACTACGAACACCGGGGAGCTGTTTTTT; CDR3aa: CASSWRTTNTGELFF; abundance: -; v_gene: TRBV27; j_gene: TRBJ2-2; d_gene: -
CDR3nt: TGTGCCAGCAGTTTATCGAGGGAGGGGTCCTACAATGAGCAGTTCTTC; CDR3aa: CASSLSREGSYNEQFF; abundance: -; v_gene: TRBV27; j_gene: TRBJ2-1; d_gene: TRBD2
CDR3nt: TGCAGTGCTAGAGGGGAGTACGAGCAGTACTTC; CDR3aa: CSARGEYEQYF; abundance: -; v_gene: TRBV20-1; j_gene: TRBJ2-7; d_gene: -
CDR3nt: TGTGCCAGCAGCGTGGGGACAGGGCCAAACACCGGGGAGCTGTTTTTT; CDR3aa: CASSVGTGPNTGELFF; abundance: -; v_gene: TRBV9; j_gene: TRBJ2-2; d_gene: TRBD1
CDR3nt: TGTGCCAGCAGTGAACGTATCAATCAGCCCCAGCATTTT; CDR3aa: CASSERINQPQHF; abundance: -; v_gene: TRBV6-1; j_gene: TRBJ1-5; d_gene: -
CDR3nt: TGTGCCAGCAGTTTCGCTCCTCTGGCAACGCAGCCCCAGCATTTT; CDR3aa: CASSFAPLATQPQHF; abundance: -; v_gene: TRBV27; j_gene: TRBJ1-5; d_gene: -
CDR3nt: TGTGCCACCAGCAGAGATCATGCACAGGGGGTGCGGAGCTACACCTTC; CDR3aa: CATSRDHAQGVRSYTF; abundance: -; v_gene: TRBV15; j_gene: TRBJ1-2; d_gene: TRBD1
CDR3nt: TGTGCCAGCTCACCATCGGGGTCTCGAATATCGTGGACCTTC; CDR3aa: CASSPSGSRISWTF; abundance: -; v_gene: TRBV18; j_gene: TRBJ1-2; d_gene: -
CDR3nt: TGCGCCAGCAGCTACGACAGTCCCGACGAGCAGTACTTC; CDR3aa: CASSYDSPDEQYF; abundance: -; v_gene: TRBV5-1; j_gene: TRBJ2-7; d_gene: -
CDR3nt: TGTGCCAGCACCCCATTATCAGGGGGGCTCCACGAGCAGTACTTC; CDR3aa: CASTPLSGGLHEQYF; abundance: -; v_gene: TRBV7-9; j_gene: TRBJ2-7; d_gene: -
CDR3nt: TGTGCCAGCAGCTTAAGAGACAGGGTACGAGACGAGCAGTACTTC; CDR3aa: CASSLRDRVRDEQYF; abundance: once; v_gene: TRBV7-8; j_gene: TRBJ2-7; d_gene: TRBD1
CDR3nt: TGCGCCAGCAGTGAGCTCCCAGGCTTTTCCTACGAGCAGTACTTC; CDR3aa: CASSELPGFSYEQYF; abundance: -; v_gene: TRBV10-2; j_gene: TRBJ2-7; d_gene: -
CDR3nt: TGTGCCAGCAGTTATGACAGGGGTCGAGGCTACACCTTC; CDR3aa: CASSYDRGRGYTF; abundance: -; v_gene: TRBV2; j_gene: TRBJ1-2; d_gene: TRBD1
CDR3nt: TGTGCCAGCAGCGTACGGACAGGAAGAAACACTGAAGCTTTCTTT; CDR3aa: CASSVRTGRNTEAFF; abundance: -; v_gene: TRBV14; j_gene: TRBJ1-1; d_gene: TRBD1
CDR3nt: TGTGCCAGCAGTGCGAACAATGAGCAGTTCTTC; CDR3aa: CASSANNEQFF; abundance: -; v_gene: TRBV6-5; j_gene: TRBJ2-1; d_gene: -
CDR3nt: TGTGCCAGCGGGTGGAGACTTCAAGAGACCCAGTACTTC; CDR3aa: CASGWRLQETQYF; abundance: -; v_gene: TRBV6-1; j_gene: TRBJ2-5; d_gene: -
CDR3nt: TGTGCCATACAGGGGGCCGGGGAGCTGTTTTTT; CDR3aa: CAIQGAGELFF; abundance: -; v_gene: TRBV27; j_gene: TRBJ2-2; d_gene: TRBD1
CDR3nt: TGTGCCAGCAGCTTAGCAGGACTAGCAAGCTACGAGCAGTACTTC; CDR3aa: CASSLAGLASYEQYF; abundance: -; v_gene: TRBV7-6; j_gene: TRBJ2-7; d_gene: TRBD2
CDR3nt: TGTGCCAGCCTCCCTAGGACGGGACAGTCCCCCTATGGCTACACCTTC; CDR3aa: CASLPRTGQSPYGYTF; abundance: -; v_gene: TRBV28; j_gene: TRBJ1-2; d_gene: TRBD1
CDR3nt: TGTGCCAGCAGTTTCGGACTAGCGGGAGCCGTAGTTTTGGGATACGAGCAGTACTTC; CDR3aa: CASSFGLAGAVVLGYEQYF; abundance: -; v_gene: TRBV28; j_gene: TRBJ2-7; d_gene: TRBD2